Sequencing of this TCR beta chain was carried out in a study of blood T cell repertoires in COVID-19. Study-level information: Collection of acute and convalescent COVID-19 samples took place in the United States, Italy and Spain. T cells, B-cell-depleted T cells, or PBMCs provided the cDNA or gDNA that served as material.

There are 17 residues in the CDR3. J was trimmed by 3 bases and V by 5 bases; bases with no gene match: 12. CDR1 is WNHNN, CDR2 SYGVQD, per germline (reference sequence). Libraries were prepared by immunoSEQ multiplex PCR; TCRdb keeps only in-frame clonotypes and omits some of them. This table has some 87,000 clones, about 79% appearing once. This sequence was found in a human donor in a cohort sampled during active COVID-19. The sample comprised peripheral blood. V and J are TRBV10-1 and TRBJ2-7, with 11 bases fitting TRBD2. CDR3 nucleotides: TGCGCCAGCAGTTGCCCTAGCGGGAGGCATCCAATCTACGAGCAGTACGTC. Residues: CASSCPSGRHPIYEQYV.